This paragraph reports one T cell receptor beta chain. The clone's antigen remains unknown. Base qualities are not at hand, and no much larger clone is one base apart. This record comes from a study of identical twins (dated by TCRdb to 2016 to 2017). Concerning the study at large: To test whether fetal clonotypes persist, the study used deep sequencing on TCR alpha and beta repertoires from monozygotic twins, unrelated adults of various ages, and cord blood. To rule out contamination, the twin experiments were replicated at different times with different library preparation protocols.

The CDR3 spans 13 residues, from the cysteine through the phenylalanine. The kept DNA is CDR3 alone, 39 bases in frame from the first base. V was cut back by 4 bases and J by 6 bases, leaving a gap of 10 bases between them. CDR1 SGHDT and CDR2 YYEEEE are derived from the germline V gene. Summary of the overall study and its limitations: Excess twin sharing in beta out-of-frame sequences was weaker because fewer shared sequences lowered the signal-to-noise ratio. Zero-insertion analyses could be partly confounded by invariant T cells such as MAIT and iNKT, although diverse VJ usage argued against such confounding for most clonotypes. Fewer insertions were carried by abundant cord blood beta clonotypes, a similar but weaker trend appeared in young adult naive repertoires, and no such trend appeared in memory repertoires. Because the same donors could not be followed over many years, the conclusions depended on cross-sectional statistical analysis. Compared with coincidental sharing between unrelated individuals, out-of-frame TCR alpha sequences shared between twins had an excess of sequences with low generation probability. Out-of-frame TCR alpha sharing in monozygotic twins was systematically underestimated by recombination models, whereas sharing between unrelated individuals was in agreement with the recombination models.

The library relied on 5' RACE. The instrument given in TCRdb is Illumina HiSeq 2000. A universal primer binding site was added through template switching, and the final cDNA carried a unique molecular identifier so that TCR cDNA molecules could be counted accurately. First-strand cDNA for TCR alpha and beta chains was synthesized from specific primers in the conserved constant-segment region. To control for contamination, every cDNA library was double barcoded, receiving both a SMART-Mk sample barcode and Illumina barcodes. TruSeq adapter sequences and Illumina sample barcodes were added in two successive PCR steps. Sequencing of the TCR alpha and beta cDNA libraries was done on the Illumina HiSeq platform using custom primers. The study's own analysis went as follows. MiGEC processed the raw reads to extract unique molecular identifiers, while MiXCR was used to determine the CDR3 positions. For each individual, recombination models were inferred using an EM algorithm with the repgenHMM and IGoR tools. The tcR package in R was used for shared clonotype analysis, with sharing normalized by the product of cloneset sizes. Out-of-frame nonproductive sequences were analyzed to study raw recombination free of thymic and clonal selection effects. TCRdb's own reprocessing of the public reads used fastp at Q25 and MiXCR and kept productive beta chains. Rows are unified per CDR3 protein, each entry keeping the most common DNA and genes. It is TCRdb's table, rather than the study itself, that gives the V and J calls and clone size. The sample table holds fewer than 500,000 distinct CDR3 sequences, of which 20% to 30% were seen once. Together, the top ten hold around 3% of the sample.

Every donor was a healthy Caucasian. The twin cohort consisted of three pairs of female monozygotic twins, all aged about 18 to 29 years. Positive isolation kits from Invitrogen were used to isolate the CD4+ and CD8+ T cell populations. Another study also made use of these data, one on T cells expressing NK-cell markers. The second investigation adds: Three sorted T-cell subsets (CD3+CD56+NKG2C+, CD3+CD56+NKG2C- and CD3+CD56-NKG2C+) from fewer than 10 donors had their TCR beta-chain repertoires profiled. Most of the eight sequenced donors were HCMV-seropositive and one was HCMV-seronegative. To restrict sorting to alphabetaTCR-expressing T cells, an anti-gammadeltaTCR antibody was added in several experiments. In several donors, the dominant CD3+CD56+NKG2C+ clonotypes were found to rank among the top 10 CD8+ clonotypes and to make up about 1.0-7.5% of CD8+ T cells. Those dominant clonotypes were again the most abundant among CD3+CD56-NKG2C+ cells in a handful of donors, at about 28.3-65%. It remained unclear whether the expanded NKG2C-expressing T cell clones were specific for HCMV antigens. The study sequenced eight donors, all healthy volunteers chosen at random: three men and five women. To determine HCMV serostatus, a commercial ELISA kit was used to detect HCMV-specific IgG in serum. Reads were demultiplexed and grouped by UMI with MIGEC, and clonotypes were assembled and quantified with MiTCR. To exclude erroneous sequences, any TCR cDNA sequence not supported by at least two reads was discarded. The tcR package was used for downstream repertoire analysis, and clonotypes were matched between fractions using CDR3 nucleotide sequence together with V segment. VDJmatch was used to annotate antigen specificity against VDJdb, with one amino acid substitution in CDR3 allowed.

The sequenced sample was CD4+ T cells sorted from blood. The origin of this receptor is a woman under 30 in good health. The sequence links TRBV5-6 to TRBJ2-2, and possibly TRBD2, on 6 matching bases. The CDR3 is CASSRPGAGELFF. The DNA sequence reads TGTGCCAGCAGCCGTCCGGGGGCCGGGGAGCTGTTTTTT.